These T cell receptor beta chains were read from a single sample in a study of neoadjuvant anti-PD-1 for oral cavity cancer. Sequencing used immunoSEQ multiplex PCR; TCRdb keeps in-frame clones, though not all of them. The table has tens of thousands of clones, around four fifths seen once. Specimen: PBMCs, collected before nivolumab (anti-PD-1) treatment. These receptors were obtained from a person between 35 and 79 years old with oral cavity squamous cell carcinoma. Each CDR3 is given with its conserved first and last residue. The D gene is left open where the match is weak. Some rows mark clone size as missing; the rest say once, few, many or name a class of expanded clone.

j_call d_call v_call clone_size cdr3_aa cdr3_nt
TRBJ2-6 TRBD2 TRBV9 - CASSVGLAGEGSGANVLTF TGTGCCAGCAGCGTAGGGCTAGCGGGAGAAGGCTCTGGGGCCAACGTCCTGACTTTC
TRBJ2-7 TRBD1 TRBV29-1 - CSVSLTGYEQYF TGCAGCGTTTCGCTGACAGGGTACGAGCAGTACTTC
TRBJ2-3 - TRBV6-4 - CASSGDGGTDTQYF TGTGCCAGCAGTGGAGACGGGGGCACAGATACGCAGTATTTT
TRBJ2-1 - TRBV6-4 - CASSEQSSFINEQFF TGTGCCAGCAGTGAGCAAAGTTCCTTCATCAATGAGCAGTTCTTC
TRBJ1-1 - TRBV11-2 - CASSPPLNTEAFF TGTGCCAGCAGTCCCCCCCTGAACACTGAAGCTTTCTTT
TRBJ1-3 - TRBV7-8 - CASSLGRSSGNTIYF TGTGCCAGCAGCTTAGGACGGAGCTCTGGAAACACCATATATTTT
TRBJ1-3 - TRBV27 - CASSGKDGLTGNTIYF TGTGCCAGCAGTGGGAAGGACGGACTAACTGGAAACACCATATATTTT
TRBJ2-1 - TRBV27 once CASRLAAPYNEQFF TGTGCCAGCAGACTAGCTGCTCCCTACAATGAGCAGTTCTTC
TRBJ2-7 TRBD1 TRBV4-1 - CASSPSGTGRYEQYF TGCGCCAGCAGCCCAAGTGGGACAGGGCGATACGAGCAGTACTTC
TRBJ1-2 - TRBV30 - CAWSVRGLGGYTF TGTGCCTGGAGTGTAAGGGGCCTTGGGGGCTACACCTTC
TRBJ1-1 - TRBV11-1 - CASSPLMNTEAFF TGTGCCAGCAGCCCGTTAATGAACACTGAAGCTTTCTTT
TRBJ2-7 TRBD2 TRBV6-5 - CASSSMTSGYEQYF TGTGCCAGCAGCTCGATGACTAGCGGGTACGAGCAGTACTTC
TRBJ2-4 - TRBV29-1 few CSAGGHPGDIQYF TGCAGCGCCGGGGGCCACCCAGGGGACATTCAGTACTTC
TRBJ1-1 - TRBV11-2 - CASSFNSANTEAFF TGTGCCAGCAGCTTCAACAGTGCGAACACTGAAGCTTTCTTT
TRBJ1-5 TRBD1 TRBV2 - CASNSGGPRAQHF TGTGCCAGCAACTCAGGGGGTCCTCGGGCCCAGCATTTT
TRBJ2-5 TRBD1 TRBV4-1 few CASSEPDRVGETQYF TGCGCCAGCAGCGAACCGGACAGGGTAGGGGAGACCCAGTACTTC
TRBJ2-7 - TRBV9 - CASSVAPGYEQYF TGTGCCAGCAGCGTAGCCCCCGGCTACGAGCAGTACTTC
TRBJ2-1 - TRBV20-1 few CSAMTSNEQFF TGCAGTGCTATGACCTCAAATGAGCAGTTCTTC
TRBJ1-2 - TRBV6-1 - CASSRRRGYTF TGTGCCAGCAGCAGGAGGCGGGGCTACACCTTC
TRBJ2-7 - TRBV27 - CASSPRVGFYDEQYF TGTGCCAGCAGTCCCCGCGTAGGTTTCTATGACGAGCAGTACTTC
TRBJ1-1 - TRBV19 few CASRSVGSTEAFF TGTGCCAGTAGGAGTGTGGGGAGCACTGAAGCTTTCTTT
TRBJ1-1 - TRBV6-1 - CASSVQLNTEAFF TGTGCCAGCAGTGTACAGCTAAACACTGAAGCTTTCTTT
TRBJ2-3 TRBD2 TRBV5-1 - CASSPPLLATTDTQYF TGCGCCAGCAGCCCTCCTCTACTAGCGACCACAGATACGCAGTATTTT
TRBJ1-3 - TRBV5-4 - CASSLMGAGGNTIYF TGTGCCAGCAGCTTGATGGGGGCGGGGGGAAACACCATATATTTT
TRBJ2-5 - TRBV7-8 - CASSFRLTETQYF TGTGCCAGCAGCTTTAGACTAACGGAGACCCAGTACTTC
TRBJ1-2 - TRBV14 - CASSQALTSDGYTF TGTGCCAGCAGCCAAGCCTTAACCTCAGATGGCTACACCTTC
TRBJ2-1 TRBD1 TRBV6-1 - CASSDGQGAGNEQFF TGTGCCAGCAGTGATGGACAGGGGGCTGGAAATGAGCAGTTCTTC
TRBJ2-3 - TRBV27 - CASSPRTASDTQYF TGTGCCAGCAGTCCACGGACTGCATCAGATACGCAGTATTTT
TRBJ1-5 TRBD1 TRBV19 few CASSIPRQGANQPQHF TGTGCCAGTAGTATTCCCCGACAGGGGGCTAATCAGCCCCAGCATTTT
TRBJ1-2 - TRBV5-1 - CASSLLGYGYTF TGCGCCAGCAGCTTGTTAGGCTATGGCTACACCTTC
TRBJ2-7 TRBD2 TRBV30 - CAWSHGGTYEQYF TGTGCCTGGAGTCACGGGGGGACCTACGAGCAGTACTTC
TRBJ2-1 - TRBV7-2 - CASSLPPGRGPFNEQFF TGTGCCAGCAGCTTGCCCCCCGGGCGGGGGCCCTTCAATGAGCAGTTCTTC
TRBJ2-5 TRBD2 TRBV5-4 - CASSSVAGGTGETQYF TGTGCCAGCAGCTCCGTAGCGGGGGGGACTGGGGAGACCCAGTACTTC
TRBJ2-1 - TRBV7-9 once CASSLQGSGNEQFF TGTGCCAGCAGCTTACAGGGGTCGGGTAATGAGCAGTTCTTC
TRBJ2-7 - TRBV15 few CATSRANYEQYF TGTGCCACCAGCAGAGCCAACTACGAGCAGTACTTC
TRBJ2-5 TRBD2 TRBV5-1 - CASSVSGEQETQYF TGCGCCAGCAGCGTTAGCGGGGAACAAGAGACCCAGTACTTC
TRBJ2-7 - TRBV6-6 - CASSWNYEQYF TGTGCCAGCAGTTGGAACTACGAGCAGTACTTC
TRBJ2-2 TRBD1 TRBV4-1 - CASSHPSDRSFDTGELFF TGCGCCAGCAGCCATCCCTCGGACAGGAGTTTTGACACCGGGGAGCTGTTTTTT
TRBJ1-1 - TRBV6-6 - CASSPGHPSITEAFF TGTGCCAGCAGTCCCGGGCACCCCTCGATCACTGAAGCTTTCTTT
TRBJ2-5 - TRBV10-3 - CAISEARQETQYF TGTGCCATCAGTGAAGCCCGCCAAGAGACCCAGTACTTC
TRBJ2-5 TRBD2 TRBV2 - CASSERLAGTETQYF TGTGCCAGCAGTGAGCGGCTAGCGGGAACAGAGACCCAGTACTTC
TRBJ1-5 - TRBV28 - CASTPSGGASNQPQHF TGTGCCAGCACCCCAAGTGGGGGGGCTAGCAATCAGCCCCAGCATTTT
TRBJ2-7 - TRBV2 - CASSALGLGLPNYEQYF TGTGCCAGCAGTGCCTTGGGGTTGGGACTGCCTAACTACGAGCAGTACTTC
TRBJ2-2 TRBD2 TRBV5-1 - CASNPSGRDTGELFF TGCGCCAGCAACCCGAGCGGGAGAGACACCGGGGAGCTGTTTTTT
TRBJ2-3 - TRBV2 - CASSQQLNTQYF TGTGCCAGCAGTCAACAGCTAAATACGCAGTATTTT
TRBJ1-1 - TRBV28 once CASSLAGAMGNTEAFF TGTGCCAGCAGTCTCGCGGGGGCGATGGGGAACACTGAAGCTTTCTTT
TRBJ1-1 - TRBV6-4 - CASSPGQNTEAFF TGTGCCAGCAGTCCTGGACAGAACACTGAAGCTTTCTTT
TRBJ2-5 TRBD2 TRBV9 - CASSLAGGGETQYF TGTGCCAGCAGTTTAGCGGGGGGCGGGGAGACCCAGTACTTC
TRBJ1-4 - TRBV7-9 - CASSLVFGGLDGKLFF TGTGCCAGCAGCTTAGTTTTCGGGGGATTAGACGGTAAACTGTTTTTT
TRBJ2-3 TRBD1 TRBV9 - CASSVRQGADTQYF TGTGCCAGCAGCGTACGGCAGGGGGCTGATACGCAGTATTTT
TRBJ2-7 TRBD1 TRBV29-1 - CSGILRTGESYEQYF TGCAGCGGGATTCTTCGAACAGGGGAGTCCTACGAGCAGTACTTC